The 14 T cell receptor beta chains reported below all come from one sample, sequenced in a study of neurological immune-mediated disorders. Time point of the sample: longitudinal time-point 3. TCRdb independently ran MiXCR on the 5' RACE reads; one entry per CDR3 protein. Of about 99,000 distinct CDR3 sequences in the sample, under 14% were seen once. Source material: PBMCs. These receptors originate from a female donor with HTLV-1-associated myelopathy (HAM/TSP).

This clonotype has at least ten counts. The chain has TRBV5-1 and TRBJ2-3, with D uncertain. This CDR3 contains 14 residues. The germline CDR1 and CDR2 sequences are SGHRS and YFSETQ. V dropped 5 bases and J dropped 0 bases, with 10 bases sitting between them. CDR3 DNA: TGCGCCAGCAGAGAAACGGCGAGCACAGATACGCAGTATTTT. Translation: CASRETASTDTQYF.

This clonotype occurred many times. The chain combines TRBV28 with TRBJ2-3; D possibly corresponds to TRBD2 (5 bases). CDR3 length: 11 amino acids. The V gene lost 4 bases and the J gene lost 8 bases, with 7 bases spanning the gap. Germline values: CDR1 MDHEN, CDR2 SYDVKM. As DNA, the CDR3 is TGTGCCAGCAGTTACGCGGGTACGCAGTATTTT. Protein sequence: CASSYAGTQYF.

Concerning this clonotype itself: One junction end disagrees with the germline gene, perhaps due to a read error. The V and J genes are TRBV20-1 and TRBJ2-3, with 7 bases lining up with TRBD2. The CDR3 covers 14 residues. CDR1 is DFQATT and CDR2 is SNEGSKA in the germline V gene (reference sequence). CDR3 bases: TGCGGTGCTAGAGATGGGAGGGCCACGGATACGCAGTATTTT. Its translation: CGARDGRATDTQYF.

This clonotype showed up many times. The junction and the germline gene differ at one end; a read error may be behind it. The chain recombines TRBV15 with TRBJ2-5; the D gene is possibly TRBD2 (6 bases). Germline V gene data show CDR1 as LNHNV and CDR2 as YYDKDF (reference sequence). This CDR3 comprises 16 residues. The CDR3 DNA sequence: TGTGCTACCAGCAGAGTTCTGGTGGGGGGCCAAGAGACCCAGTACTTC. Its translation: CATSRVLVGGQETQYF.

This clonotype was seen at least ten times. The chain uses TRBV27 and TRBJ2-5; 8 nucleotides match TRBD2. The CDR3 length is 16 residues. Trimming removed 3 bases from V and 2 bases from J; junction bases left unmatched: 8. Germline CDR1 MNHEY, CDR2 SMNVEV (reference sequence). This CDR3 reads CASSLLASGLQETQYF. In DNA form, the CDR3 reads TGTGCCAGCAGTTTGTTAGCTAGCGGGCTACAAGAGACCCAGTACTTC.

This clonotype was detected ten times or more. The chain links TRBV5-5 to TRBJ2-2; maybe TRBD2 (5 bases). V was pared by 7 bases and J by 5 bases, with 15 bases between. This CDR3 is 14 amino acids long. Germline-derived CDR1 and CDR2 are SGHKS and YYEKEE (reference sequence). In nucleotides, the CDR3 is TGTGCCAGCCTGCCCGGGAAAGGGACCGGGGAGCTGTTTTTT. It is translated as CASLPGKGTGELFF.

Note on this clonotype: Since a much larger clone is just one base distant, this may be a read error. The chain employs TRBV9 and TRBJ2-5; 12 bases map to TRBD2. V gave up 4 bases and J gave up 4 bases; unmatched junction bases: 8. The germline V gene encodes CDR1 SGDLS and CDR2 YYNGEE. This CDR3 has 16 residues. The CDR3 nucleotides are TGTGCCAGCAGCCGCGTGACTAGCGGGGGAGGAGAGACCCAGTACTTC. This sequence encodes CASSRVTSGGGETQYF.

This clonotype has a count of ten or more. This chain links TRBV5-1 with TRBJ2-7, with TRBD1 matching 9 bases. The CDR3 length is 14 residues. Germline CDR1 and CDR2: SGHRS and YFSETQ. J gave up 4 bases and V 3 bases, and 5 bases lay outside the gene matches. CDR3 sequence (DNA): TGCGCCAGCAGCTCAGAGACAGGGGGGTACGAGCAGTACTTC. It translates to CASSSETGGYEQYF.

This clonotype appeared a few times. The CDR3 nucleotides read TGTGCCATTTCCCCGGGCCCCGATCAGCCCCAGCATTTT. Encoded protein: CAISPGPDQPQHF. The gene calls are TRBV10-3 and TRBJ1-5, with D unresolved. CDR3 length: 13 amino acids. V lost 9 bases, J lost 5 bases, and 14 bases lay in between. The V gene's germline CDR1 is ENHRY and CDR2 SYGVKD.

The V call is TRBV27, the J call TRBJ2-2, with 7 nucleotides matching TRBD1. CDR3 length: 16 amino acids. With V trimmed by 2 bases and J by 6 bases, 9 bases remained unmatched. The germline V gene encodes CDR1 MNHEY and CDR2 SMNVEV (reference sequence). The CDR3 DNA sequence: TGTGCCAGCAGTTTAGCAGACAGGGAAGGGGCCGGGGAGCTGTTTTTT. This encodes CASSLADREGAGELFF.

V and J are TRBV24-1 and TRBJ1-5, with D perhaps matching TRBD1 (5 bases). V was pared by 2 bases and J by 3 bases, with 13 bases between. The CDR3 is made up of 16 amino acids. The germline V gene has CDR1 KGHDR and CDR2 SFDVKD. CDR3 residues: CATSDSAGNLNQPQHF. Here the CDR3 DNA reads TGTGCCACCAGTGATTCGGCAGGGAACCTCAATCAGCCCCAGCATTTT.

This clonotype was found many times. The chain uses TRBV10-3 and TRBJ2-3, with D perhaps matching TRBD1 (6 bases). V lost 4 bases to trimming and J lost 0 bases, with 14 bases between them. CDR3 length: 16 amino acids. Per germline, CDR1 ENHRY and CDR2 SYGVKD. The CDR3 reads CAISAGQRSSTDTQYF. The CDR3 DNA reads TGTGCCATCAGTGCCGGACAGCGTTCCAGCACAGATACGCAGTATTTT.

This clonotype has at least ten counts. The chain is built from TRBV5-1 and TRBJ2-6; the match to TRBD2 covers 9 bases. The CDR3 is 16 amino acids. V shed 4 bases and J 4 bases; nucleotides not matched to a gene: 6. The germline V gene encodes CDR1 SGHRS and CDR2 YFSETQ. CDR3 residues: CASSGGGASGANVLTF. The DNA for the CDR3 is TGCGCCAGCAGCGGCGGGGGGGCCTCGGGGGCCAACGTCCTGACTTTC.

This clonotype was counted between two and nine times. The V gene is TRBV15, the J gene TRBJ1-4; 7 bases align to TRBD1. The CDR3 spans 14 residues. The V and J ends lost 5 bases and 5 bases, in that order; junction bases with no gene match: 5. Germline V lookup: CDR1 LNHNV, CDR2 YYDKDF (reference sequence). The CDR3 nucleotides read TGTGCCACCAGCGATGACAGGGTAAATGAAAAACTGTTTTTT. Its translation: CATSDDRVNEKLFF. Based on the CDR3 plus reference TRBV15 and TRBJ1-4, the full variable domain is DAMVIQNPRYQVTQFGKPVTLSCSQTLNHNVMYWYQQKSSQAPKLLFHYYDKDFNNEADTPDNFQSRRPNTSFCFLDIRSPGLGDTAMYLCATSDDRVNEKLFFGSGTQLSVL.